This T cell receptor beta chain was sequenced during a study of Graves' ophthalmopathy and Graves' hyperthyroidism. Across the study: Peripheral blood samples were taken at initial diagnosis, before any treatment. Whole-study findings and limits: Blood also contained most of the expanded thyroid clonotypes above 0.001 frequency.

Germline V gives CDR1 SEHNR, CDR2 FQNEAQ (reference sequence). CDR3 length: 16 residues. The sequenced template was RNA, covering the TCR beta CDR3 region. HTBI primers served in a first-round RT-PCR, which a second-round multiplex PCR followed. TCRdb independently ran MiXCR on the multiplex PCR reads; one entry per CDR3 protein. The data contain around 670,000 distinct CDR3 sequences, approximately 40% of them singletons. Those donors who had ophthalmopathy presented with moderate-to-severe activity, a CAS of ≥3, a NOSPECS of ≥4 and a duration under 3 months. The evidence that diagnosis relied on was clinical symptoms, serum thyroxine, TRAb, thyroid ultrasound and orbital computed tomography. Of note for this clonotype: Its cognate antigen is unknown. Mismatch with germline at one junction end may stem from a read error.

The material sequenced was peripheral blood. This chain joins TRBV7-9 and TRBJ1-3; no clear D. The clonotype was recovered from an adult man with Graves' ophthalmopathy. CDR3 DNA sequence: TGCGCCAGCAGCTTGACGACGTTTCCCTCTGGAAACACCATATATTTT. Residues: CASSLTTFPSGNTIYF. Drawing the rest from reference TRBV7-9 and TRBJ1-3, the complete variable domain is DTGVSQNPRHKITKRGQNVTFRCDPISEHNRLYWYRQTLGQGPEFLTYFQNEAQLEKSRLLSDRFSAERPKGSFSTLEIQRTEQGDSAMYLCASSLTTFPSGNTIYFGEGSWLTVV.